A selection of T cell receptor beta chains follows, all from one sample in a study of T cell responses to AZD1222 COVID-19 vaccine. Measured with immunoSEQ multiplex PCR; TCRdb has only the in-frame clones, and not every one. The table lists about 140,000 clones, 75% to 90% of them singletons, with approximately 4.5% in the top ten. This specimen consisted of peripheral blood, obtained on day 0 of AZD1222 vaccination. The source of these receptors is an adult in good health. Both conserved end residues are part of each CDR3. A D gene is named only where the DNA matches it firmly. The size of a clone is reported for some rows only, either as once, few or many, or as a class for expanded clones.

cdr3_length	clone_size	v_call	j_call	d_call	cdr3_aa	cdr3_nt
15	.	TRBV5-1	TRBJ1-2	.	CASSLYGYFNYGYTF	TGCGCCAGCAGCTTGTACGGCTACTTTAACTATGGCTACACCTTC
16	once	TRBV7-6	TRBJ1-2	.	CASSLISPGESYGYTF	TGTGCCAGCAGCTTAATAAGTCCGGGGGAATCCTATGGCTACACCTTC
17	.	TRBV19	TRBJ1-4	TRBD1	CASSMRGDRVLGEKLFF	TGTGCCAGTAGTATGAGGGGTGACAGGGTTTTGGGTGAAAAACTGTTTTTT
13	.	TRBV12-5	TRBJ2-7	.	CASGLVMSSEQYF	TGTGCTAGTGGTTTGGTAATGAGTTCCGAGCAGTACTTC
13	.	TRBV5-1	TRBJ1-1	TRBD1	CASSLGQGAEAFF	TGCGCCAGCAGCTTAGGACAGGGCGCTGAAGCTTTCTTT
16	.	TRBV13	TRBJ1-2	.	CASSPGTLPGRYGYTF	TGTGCCAGCAGCCCGGGGACACTACCCGGGCGTTATGGCTACACCTTC
14	.	TRBV27	TRBJ1-2	.	CASSFGTPEGGYTF	TGTGCCAGCAGTTTCGGGACCCCCGAGGGGGGCTACACCTTC
12	.	TRBV19	TRBJ2-7	.	CASSATGYEQYF	TGTGCCAGTAGTGCTACAGGTTACGAGCAGTACTTC
14	.	TRBV5-4	TRBJ2-7	.	CASSLKSGGVEQYF	TGTGCCAGCAGCTTGAAATCCGGGGGCGTCGAGCAGTACTTC
14	.	TRBV14	TRBJ1-2	.	CASSPGTVVYGYTF	TGTGCCAGCAGCCCCGGGACGGTGGTCTATGGCTACACCTTC
16	.	TRBV5-4	TRBJ2-5	TRBD2	CASSPLAGTLQETQYF	TGTGCCAGCAGCCCACTAGCGGGGACCCTTCAAGAGACCCAGTACTTC
16	.	TRBV6-4	TRBJ1-6	TRBD1	CASSERGLGSASPLHF	TGTGCCAGCAGCGAAAGGGGGCTGGGGTCGGCCTCACCCCTCCACTTT
17	.	TRBV7-8	TRBJ2-1	.	CASSFSQKQGFSNEQFF	TGTGCCAGCAGCTTCTCCCAAAAACAGGGTTTCTCGAATGAGCAGTTCTTC
15	.	TRBV3-1/TRBV3-2	TRBJ1-2	.	CASSYSNLGGYGYTF	TGTGCCAGCAGCTACTCAAATCTCGGCGGCTATGGCTACACCTTC
16	.	TRBV7-9	TRBJ2-1	.	CASSSPARRPRVEQFF	TGTGCCAGCAGCTCCCCCGCGAGGCGCCCTAGGGTAGAGCAGTTCTTC
13	.	TRBV5-1	TRBJ1-1	.	CASSFGVDTEAFF	TGCGCCAGCAGCTTTGGGGTAGACACTGAAGCTTTCTTT
14	.	TRBV7-9	TRBJ1-4	.	CASNQGVANEKLFF	TGTGCCAGCAACCAAGGGGTAGCTAATGAAAAACTGTTTTTT
13	.	TRBV12-3/TRBV12-4	TRBJ2-7	TRBD1	CASSGTGGYEQYF	TGTGCCAGCAGTGGAACAGGGGGCTACGAGCAGTACTTC
17	.	TRBV7-8	TRBJ1-4	.	CASSLDVPGAVNEKLFF	TGTGCCAGCAGCTTAGACGTTCCGGGGGCGGTTAATGAAAAACTGTTTTTT
15	.	TRBV28	TRBJ1-1	.	CASSSPMHTNTEAFF	TGTGCCAGCAGTTCCCCAATGCATACGAACACTGAAGCTTTCTTT
14	.	TRBV10-2	TRBJ2-7	.	CASSEPSGPYEQYF	TGCGCCAGCAGTGAGCCCTCGGGGCCCTACGAGCAGTACTTC
14	.	TRBV6-5	TRBJ2-1	TRBD2	CASRMLAGVNEQFF	TGTGCCAGCAGGATGCTAGCGGGAGTTAATGAGCAGTTCTTC
15	once	TRBV5-1	TRBJ2-1	.	CASRVLGSSYNEQFF	TGCGCCAGCAGAGTATTAGGGAGCTCCTACAATGAGCAGTTCTTC
15	.	TRBV19	TRBJ1-4	TRBD1	CASSLGGATNEKLFF	TGTGCCAGTAGTCTAGGGGGCGCAACTAATGAAAAACTGTTTTTT
13	once	TRBV30	TRBJ1-1	.	CALSIDRDTEAFF	TGTGCCTTGTCAATTGATCGGGACACTGAAGCTTTCTTT
15	.	TRBV5-1	TRBJ2-5	TRBD1	CASSSSTGARETQYF	TGCGCCAGCAGCTCCTCTACAGGGGCGCGAGAGACCCAGTACTTC
14	once	TRBV30	TRBJ2-4	.	CAWSVGQSKNIQYF	TGTGCCTGGAGTGTAGGGCAATCCAAAAACATTCAGTACTTC
13	.	TRBV5-1	TRBJ2-7	.	CASSFDSSYEQYF	TGCGCCAGCAGCTTCGACTCAAGCTACGAGCAGTACTTC
13	.	TRBV2	TRBJ2-3	.	CASSEVPGDTQYF	TGTGCCAGCAGTGAGGTGCCGGGGGATACGCAGTATTTT